Included here is one TCR beta chain sequence, with context. This sample was included in a study of blood T cell repertoires in COVID-19. Study summary: Collection of acute and convalescent COVID-19 samples took place in the United States, Italy and Spain.

Authors' data handling: Amplification of reference gene primers was used by the study to estimate nucleated cell counts. The data were produced by immunoSEQ multiplex PCR, yet TCRdb's version contains in-frame clones alone and is incomplete. D and trimming come from the DNA, and the V and J calls and clone size come from that table. The sample contains roughly 110,000 clones, roughly two thirds of which appear only once. The CDR3 length is 13 residues. Unmatched junction bases numbered 5, after V lost 2 bases and J lost 7 bases. Germline V gene lookup returns CDR1 MNHNY and CDR2 SVGAGI (reference sequence).

Sequenced material: peripheral blood. The chain uses TRBV6-6 and TRBJ2-7, with 7 nucleotides matching TRBD2. This clonotype was obtained from a human donor with acute or convalescent COVID-19. The donor label of this sample is uncertain. The CDR3 is CASSYGRDREQYF. CDR3 DNA: TGTGCCAGCAGTTACGGGAGGGACCGGGAGCAGTACTTC.